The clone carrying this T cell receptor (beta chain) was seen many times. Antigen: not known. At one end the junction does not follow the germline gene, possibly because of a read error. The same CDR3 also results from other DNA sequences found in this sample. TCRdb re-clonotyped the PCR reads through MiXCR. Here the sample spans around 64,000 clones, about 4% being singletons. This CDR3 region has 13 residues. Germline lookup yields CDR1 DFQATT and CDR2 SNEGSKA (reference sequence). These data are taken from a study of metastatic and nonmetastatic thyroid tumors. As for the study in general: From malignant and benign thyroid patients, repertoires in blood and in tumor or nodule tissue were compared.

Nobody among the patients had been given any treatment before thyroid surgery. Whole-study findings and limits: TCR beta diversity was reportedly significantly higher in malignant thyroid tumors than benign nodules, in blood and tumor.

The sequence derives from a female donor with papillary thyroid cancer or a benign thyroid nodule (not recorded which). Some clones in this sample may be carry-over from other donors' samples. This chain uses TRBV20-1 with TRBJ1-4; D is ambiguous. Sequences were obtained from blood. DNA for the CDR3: TGCAGTGCTAGAGATTATCCGTCCGGAAAACTGTTTTTC. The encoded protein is CSARDYPSGKLFF.